Listed here are 3 T cell receptor beta chains from one sample, sequenced in a study of glioma-infiltrating T cells after dendritic cell vaccination. Produced via immunoSEQ multiplex PCR; TCRdb's table is partial and in-frame only. The sample lists roughly 100,000 clones; about four fifths were seen once. Material: blood, obtained before dendritic cell vaccination. The source of these receptors is a human donor with glioblastoma.

The chain is built from TRBV7-9 and TRBJ1-4, with D maybe TRBD1 (6 bases). Germline V lookup: CDR1 SEHNR, CDR2 FQNEAQ (reference sequence). With 4 bases removed from V and 3 bases from J, the gap between germline ends came to 15 bases. The CDR3 consists of 16 residues. The DNA of the CDR3 is TGTGCCAGCAGCTCATATGGGGGCAAACCTAATGAAAAACTGTTTTTT. Translated, it gives CASSSYGGKPNEKLFF.

V and J are TRBV19 and TRBJ1-5; D is perhaps TRBD1 (5 bases). CDR1 and CDR2 from the germline V gene are LNHDA and SQIVND (reference sequence). This CDR3 region has 13 residues. The V gene lost 5 bases and the J gene lost 1 base, with 6 bases spanning the gap. As DNA, the CDR3 is TGTGCCAGTAGTCAGGGAAGCAATCAGCCCCAGCATTTT. Translated: CASSQGSNQPQHF.

This sequence joins TRBV7-2 and TRBJ1-3; 9 bases agree with TRBD1. Germline V gene data show CDR1 as SGHTA and CDR2 as FQGNSA. The CDR3 runs 17 residues. Germline trimming cut 5 bases from V and 2 bases from J; bases unmatched to any gene: 10. The CDR3 loop is CASSPDPQGAAGNTIYF. DNA of the CDR3: TGTGCCAGCAGCCCCGACCCACAGGGGGCGGCTGGAAACACCATATATTTT.